Detailed here is one T cell receptor (beta chain). Only in-frame clones appear in the TCRdb table, and some are missing; sequencing was by immunoSEQ multiplex PCR. The sample includes roughly 300,000 clones, 70% to 90% of them seen just once. V lost 1 base and J 2 bases, leaving 12 bases between the germline ends. The CDR3 has 15 amino acids. CDR1 LGHDT and CDR2 YNNKEL come from the germline V gene (reference sequence). This record comes from a study of blood T cell repertoires in COVID-19. Study summary: Researchers got acute and convalescent COVID-19 samples from the United States, Italy and Spain.

The chain carries TRBV3-1 (or the pseudogene TRBV3-2) and TRBJ2-7; no clear D. Sequenced input: peripheral blood. The source of this sequence is a man between 18 and 35 years old who had recovered from COVID-19. The CDR3 here is CASSQGSSQPYEQYF. CDR3 in DNA: TGTGCCAGCAGCCAAGGATCGTCACAGCCCTACGAGCAGTACTTC.